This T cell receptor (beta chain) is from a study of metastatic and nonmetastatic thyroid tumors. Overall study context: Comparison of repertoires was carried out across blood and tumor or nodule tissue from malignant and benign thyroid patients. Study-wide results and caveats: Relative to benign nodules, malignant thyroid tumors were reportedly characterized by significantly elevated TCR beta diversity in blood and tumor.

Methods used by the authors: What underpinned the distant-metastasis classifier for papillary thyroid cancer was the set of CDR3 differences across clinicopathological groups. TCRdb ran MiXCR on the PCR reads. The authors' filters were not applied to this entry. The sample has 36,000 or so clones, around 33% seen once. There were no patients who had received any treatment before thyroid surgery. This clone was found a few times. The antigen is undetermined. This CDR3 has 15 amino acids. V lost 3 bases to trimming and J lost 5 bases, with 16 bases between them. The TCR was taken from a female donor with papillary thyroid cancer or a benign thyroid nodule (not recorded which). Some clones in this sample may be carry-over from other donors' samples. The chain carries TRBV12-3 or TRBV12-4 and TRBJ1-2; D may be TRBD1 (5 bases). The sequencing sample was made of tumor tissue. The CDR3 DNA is TGTGCCAGCAGTTTCTGGGACCGCTTCGATTATGGCTACACCTTC. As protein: CASSFWDRFDYGYTF.